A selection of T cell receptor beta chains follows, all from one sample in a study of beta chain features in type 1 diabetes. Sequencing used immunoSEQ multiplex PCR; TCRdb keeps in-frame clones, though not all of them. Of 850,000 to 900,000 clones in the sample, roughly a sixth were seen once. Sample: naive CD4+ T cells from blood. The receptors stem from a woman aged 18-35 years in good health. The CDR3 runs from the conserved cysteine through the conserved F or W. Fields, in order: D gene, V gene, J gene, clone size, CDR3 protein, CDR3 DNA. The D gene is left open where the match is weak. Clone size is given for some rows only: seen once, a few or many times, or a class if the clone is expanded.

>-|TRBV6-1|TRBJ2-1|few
CASPGGRSYNEQFF
TGTGCCAGCCCTGGGGGGCGCTCCTACAATGAGCAGTTCTTC
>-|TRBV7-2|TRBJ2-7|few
CASSLALWPRDEQYF
TGTGCCAGCAGCTTAGCCCTATGGCCACGAGACGAGCAGTACTTC
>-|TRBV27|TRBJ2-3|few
CASSFMSPSTDTQYF
TGTGCCAGCAGTTTTATGTCCCCTAGCACAGATACGCAGTATTTT
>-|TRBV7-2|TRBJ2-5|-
CASRRQETQYF
TGTGCCAGCAGACGTCAAGAGACCCAGTACTTC
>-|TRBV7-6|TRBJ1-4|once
CASSLSGARVEKLFF
TGTGCCAGCAGCTTATCTGGGGCCCGGGTTGAAAAACTGTTTTTT
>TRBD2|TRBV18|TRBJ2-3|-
CASSPQGLVQDTQYF
TGTGCCAGCTCACCACAGGGACTAGTTCAAGATACGCAGTATTTT
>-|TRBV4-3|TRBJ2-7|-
CASSQGLSSYEQYF
TGCGCCAGCAGCCAGGGACTGAGCTCCTACGAGCAGTACTTC
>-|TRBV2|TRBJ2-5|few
CASKGPSGETQYF
TGTGCCAGCAAAGGACCGTCCGGGGAGACCCAGTACTTC
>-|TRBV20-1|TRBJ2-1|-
CSAGAYNEQFF
TGCAGTGCCGGGGCCTACAATGAGCAGTTCTTC
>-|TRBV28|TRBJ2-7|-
CASSQGGHEQYF
TGTGCCAGCAGCCAGGGGGGCCACGAGCAGTACTTC
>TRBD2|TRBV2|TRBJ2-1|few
CASRRQLAGGSYNEQFF
TGTGCCAGCAGGAGACAACTAGCGGGGGGATCCTACAATGAGCAGTTCTTC
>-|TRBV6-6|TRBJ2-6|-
CASLNNVLTF
TGTGCCAGCTTAAATAACGTCCTGACTTTC
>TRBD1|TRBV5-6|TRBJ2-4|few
CASSTRTGWAAKNIQYF
TGTGCCAGCAGCACCCGGACAGGGTGGGCGGCCAAAAACATTCAGTACTTC
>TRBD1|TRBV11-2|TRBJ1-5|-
CASSLMGTEKGQPQHF
TGTGCCAGCAGCTTAATGGGGACAGAGAAGGGTCAGCCCCAGCATTTT
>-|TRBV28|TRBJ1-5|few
CASSPIRDLSSQPQHF
TGTGCCAGCAGTCCTATCCGGGACCTGTCTAGCCAGCCCCAGCATTTT
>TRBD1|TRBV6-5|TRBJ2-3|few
CASSYDRASTDTQYF
TGTGCCAGCAGTTACGACAGGGCCAGCACAGATACGCAGTATTTT
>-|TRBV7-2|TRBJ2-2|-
CASSSGMNTGELFF
TGTGCCAGCAGCTCCGGGATGAACACCGGGGAGCTGTTTTTT
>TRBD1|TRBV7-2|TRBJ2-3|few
CASSRQRTGLTDTQYF
TGTGCCAGCAGCCGACAGAGGACAGGGTTAACAGATACGCAGTATTTT
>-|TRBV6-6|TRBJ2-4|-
CASSLHPGTDSLF
TGTGCCAGCAGTTTACACCCAGGGACTGATTCCCTCTTC
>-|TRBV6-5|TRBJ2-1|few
CASGWYEQFF
TGTGCCAGCGGTTGGTATGAGCAGTTCTTC
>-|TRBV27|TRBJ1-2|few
CASSLVGRAPSLYGYTF
TGTGCCAGCAGTTTAGTGGGCAGGGCCCCCTCCCTCTATGGCTACACCTTC
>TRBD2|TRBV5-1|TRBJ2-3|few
CASSVGLAGYTDTQYF
TGCGCCAGCAGCGTTGGACTAGCGGGATACACAGATACGCAGTATTTT
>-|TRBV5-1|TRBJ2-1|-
CASGGYNEQFF
TGTGCCAGCGGTGGGTACAATGAGCAGTTCTTC
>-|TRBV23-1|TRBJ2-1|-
CASSRSNPGGTSHEQFF
TGCGCCAGCAGTCGATCCAATCCTGGGGGGACGAGTCATGAGCAGTTCTTC
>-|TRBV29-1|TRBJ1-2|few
CSVVSGGNYGYTF
TGCAGCGTTGTATCGGGGGGCAACTATGGCTACACCTTC
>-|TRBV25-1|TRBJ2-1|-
CASSSTGFVAEQFF
TGTGCCAGCAGTTCAACAGGGTTTGTCGCTGAGCAGTTCTTC
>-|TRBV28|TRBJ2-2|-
CASSFQNTGELFF
TGTGCCAGCAGTTTTCAGAACACCGGGGAGCTGTTTTTT
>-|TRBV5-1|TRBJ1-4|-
CASSPTGHNEKLFF
TGCGCCAGCAGTCCGACAGGACATAATGAAAAACTGTTTTTT
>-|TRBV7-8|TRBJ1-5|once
CASSLIYQPQHF
TGTGCCAGCAGCTTAATATATCAGCCCCAGCATTTT